By sample fraction, the clone carrying this T cell receptor (beta chain) is medium-sized. The data derive from a study of early T cells in non-severe SARS-CoV-2 infection. Study details: Bulk RNA taken from unsorted whole blood was sequenced, leaving chains unpaired.

Researchers tagged individual cDNA molecules with unique molecular identifiers. TCRdb ran MiXCR on the 5' RACE reads and lists one entry per CDR3 protein. The top ten clones hold roughly 8% of a sample with roughly 80,000 distinct CDR3 sequences, less than 8% of them seen once. Between the trimmed V and J ends, which lost 0 bases and 1 base, there was a span of 7 bases. The germline V gene encodes CDR1 SGDLS and CDR2 YYNGEE. This CDR3 spans 14 amino acids. The sequencing sample was made of whole blood. The chain carries TRBV9 and TRBJ1-1; a possible D gene is TRBD1 (5 bases). The TCR sequence derives from an adult who was a healthcare worker with PCR-confirmed SARS-CoV-2 infection or an uninfected control (not recorded which). The CDR3 DNA sequence: TGTGCCAGCAGCGTAGAGGGGACGAACACTGAAGCTTTCTTT. Translating it yields CASSVEGTNTEAFF.